The 26 T cell receptor beta chains below were found in one sample sequenced in a study of T cells in women clearing cervical HPV infection. Assay used: immunoSEQ multiplex PCR; TCRdb lists only in-frame clones, some missing. Its clone listing holds 10,000 to 15,000 clones. Sequencing was done on a sample of blood buffy coat. These receptors were obtained from a woman aged 18-70 years with a cervical HPV16 infection that either progressed to CIN3+ or cleared (not recorded which).

Worth noting for this clone: The read falls 3 residues short of the CDR3 end, and the missing part is taken from the germline J gene. The chain links TRBV3-1 (or the pseudogene TRBV3-2) to TRBJ2-3; 9 bases line up with TRBD1. The CDR3 spans 18 residues. J was trimmed by 1 base and V by 0 bases; bases with no gene match: 8. Germline assignment: CDR1 LGHDT and CDR2 YNNKEL (reference sequence). The sequenced CDR3 bases are TGTGCCAGCAGCCAAGAAACTACAGGGGGCGATGGCACAGATACG. Residues: CASSQETTGGDGTDT. The whole CDR3 protein reads CASSQETTGGDGTDTQYF.

According to its frequency, this clone is medium-sized (0.01 to 0.1%). The read ends 3 residues before the CDR3 terminus; that terminus is restored from the germline J gene. J is TRBJ1-5 and V is TRBV6-2 or TRBV6-3; 11 bases fit TRBD1. The CDR3 is 16 amino acids. J gave up 1 base and V 7 bases, and 6 bases lay outside the gene matches. Looked up from germline, CDR1 is MNHEY and CDR2 is SVGEGT. The CDR3 bases that were read are TGTGCCAGCACCGAGGACAGGGGGCGAAGCAATCAGCCC. Amino acid sequence: CASTEDRGRSNQP. The whole CDR3 protein reads CASTEDRGRSNQPQHF.

About this clone: The read terminates 3 residues before the CDR3 end, so the remaining end is supplied by the germline J gene. The chain is built from TRBV5-6 and TRBJ2-3; TRBD1 matches 8 bases. CDR3 length: 15 residues. CDR1 SGHDT and CDR2 YYEEEE come from the germline V gene. CDR3 sequence: CASSPDREWKETQYF. CDR3 bases read: TGTGCCAGCAGCCCGGACAGGGAATGGAAAGAGACG.

To note about this clone: The CDR3 is cut off 3 residues early in the read; its end comes from the germline J gene. The V call is TRBV20-1, the J call TRBJ2-1, with 10 bases that match TRBD2. The germline V gene encodes CDR1 DFQATT and CDR2 SNEGSKA (reference sequence). This CDR3 is built from 15 residues. Unmatched junction bases numbered 9, after V lost 3 bases and J lost 7 bases. CDR3 bases read: TGCAGTGCTAGTGCTAGCGGGGGTTTTAGGAATGAG. This codes for CSASASGGFRNE. The entire CDR3 is CSASASGGFRNEQFF.

Note on this clone: Sequencing ends 3 residues short of the CDR3 end; the germline J gene provides the rest. The rearrangement links TRBV29-1 to TRBJ2-7; 7 bases line up with TRBD2. Germline-derived CDR1 and CDR2 are SQVTM and ANQGSEA. Losses at the gene ends were 7 bases for V and 0 bases for J; bases not matched to a gene: 12. The CDR3 extends over 15 amino acids. The CDR3 region is CSAEGSSGSSYEQYF. The DNA read from the CDR3 is TGCAGCGCCGAGGGATCTAGCGGTAGCTCCTACGAG.

Points on this clone: The CDR3 end lies 3 residues beyond the end of the read and is filled in from the germline J gene. This chain connects TRBV5-8 to TRBJ1-5; a possible D gene is TRBD1 (5 bases). V was trimmed by 0 bases and J by 4 bases, leaving 5 bases between them. Germline CDR1 SGHTS, CDR2 YDEGEE. There are 13 residues in the CDR3. CDR3 DNA (partial): TGTGCCAGCAGCTTGGACAGGAATCAGCCC. Translating gives CASSLDRNQP. The full-length CDR3 reads as CASSLDRNQPQHF.

Worth noting for this clone: Read data end 3 residues before the CDR3 end; the end is taken from the germline J gene. This chain uses TRBV12-3 or TRBV12-4 with TRBJ2-1, with D possibly matching TRBD2 (7 bases). This CDR3 is 18 amino acids long. V was clipped by 8 bases and J by 3 bases, with 26 bases between them. This chain's CDR3 is CASHAYTLGRGHYNEQFF. CDR3 DNA (partial): TGTGCCAGCCATGCATATACCTTGGGGCGGGGGCACTACAATGAG.

About this clone itself: The read is 3 residues too short to cover the CDR3 end, so that end is filled in from the germline J gene. This chain uses TRBV12-3 or TRBV12-4 with TRBJ2-2, with a weak D call TRBD1 (6 bases). Trimming left V 6 bases short and J 7 bases short, with 21 bases between. The CDR3 totals 16 residues. CDR3 DNA, as far as it was read: TGTGCCAGCAGCGACCGGTATGGGACAATCAACGGGGAG. This translates into CASSDRYGTINGE. The complete CDR3 sequence is CASSDRYGTINGELFF.

To note about this clone: The CDR3 extends 3 residues past the end of the read, so its final part is completed from the germline J gene. The chain combines TRBV27 with TRBJ2-4, with TRBD1 as a possible D gene (5 bases). Germline values: CDR1 MNHEY, CDR2 SMNVEV (reference sequence). Trimming took 8 bases from V and 5 from J, leaving 16 bases between them. CDR3 size: 14 residues. The CDR3 spells CASRQLSSQNIQYF. The part of the CDR3 DNA that was read is TGTGCCAGCCGACAGCTCTCAAGCCAAAACATT.

A note on this clone: The read ends 3 residues early relative to the CDR3; the germline J gene fills the gap. The J gene is TRBJ1-6, the V gene TRBV7-2, with D unclear. The V gene lost 5 bases and the J gene lost 9 bases, with 14 bases spanning the gap. Per the germline V gene, CDR1 is SGHTA and CDR2 is FQGNSA. This CDR3 is 14 amino acids long. The sequenced CDR3 bases are TGTGCCAGCAGCACGGACGGGGAGGGTTCACCC. Translated, it gives CASSTDGEGSP. The whole CDR3 is CASSTDGEGSPLHF.

This CDR3 is CASSELQRGVNDYTF. The sequenced part of the CDR3 DNA is TGTGCCAGCAGTGAACTCCAGCGGGGGGTTAATGAC. V usage is TRBV6-1 and J usage is TRBJ1-2; D possibly corresponds to TRBD1 (5 bases). The read gets to within 3 residues of the CDR3 end, and the germline J gene fills in the rest. The CDR3 is 15 residues long. Germline CDR1 reads MNHNS; CDR2 reads SASEGT.

In regard to this clone: The read falls 3 residues short of the CDR3 end, and the missing part is taken from the germline J gene. This chain uses TRBV2 with TRBJ1-1; D may be TRBD1 (5 bases). The CDR3 is 14 residues long. The V gene lost 3 bases and the J gene lost 1 base, with 9 bases spanning the gap. Germline lookup yields CDR1 SNHLY and CDR2 FYNNEI. The CDR3 sequence: CASSDVQGNTEAFF. CDR3 DNA (partial): TGTGCCAGCAGTGACGTCCAGGGGAACACTGAA.

A remark on this clone: From the germline J gene comes the end of the CDR3, since the read stops 3 residues before it. This chain uses TRBV5-1 with TRBJ2-7; 8 bases are a match to TRBD1. Germline V CDR1 and CDR2: SGHRS, YFSETQ. CDR3 length: 15 residues. The ends lost 5 bases at V and 2 bases at J; junction bases unmatched: 9. CDR3 loop: CASSSGGSGTYEQYF. The sequenced part of the CDR3 DNA is TGCGCCAGCAGTTCAGGGGGCAGTGGCACCTACGAG.

For this clone: The CDR3 end is not reached by the read, which stops 3 residues before it; the germline J gene fills it in. The chain uses TRBV6-2 or TRBV6-3 and TRBJ2-1, with D tentatively TRBD2 (7 bases). V gave up 2 bases and J gave up 4 bases, with 18 bases separating them. CDR3 length: 17 amino acids. CDR1 and CDR2 (germline): MNHEY, SVGEGT. The part of the CDR3 DNA that was read is TGTGCCAGCAGTTACGGGGGGGGCCTCCGTCATTACAATGAG. Protein: CASSYGGGLRHYNE. The entire CDR3 sequence reads CASSYGGGLRHYNEQFF.

With respect to this clone: Read data end 3 residues before the CDR3 end; the end is taken from the germline J gene. V and J are TRBV7-9 and TRBJ2-1; 7 bases map to TRBD2. J gave up 8 bases and V 3 bases, and 7 bases lay outside the gene matches. Germline loops: CDR1 SEHNR, CDR2 FQNEAQ (reference sequence). This CDR3 has 14 amino acids. The sequenced part of the CDR3 DNA is TGTGCCAGCAGCTTGGAGCGGGGACGCGATGAG. Translating it yields CASSLERGRDE. The whole CDR3 reads CASSLERGRDEQFF. The variable domain in full, completed from reference TRBV7-9 and TRBJ2-1, reads DTGVSQNPRHKITKRGQNVTFRCDPISEHNRLYWYRQTLGQGPEFLTYFQNEAQLEKSRLLSDRFSAERPKGSFSTLEIQRTEQGDSAMYLCASSLERGRDEQFFGPGTRLTVL.

About this clone: The missing CDR3 end, 3 residues past where the read stops, is filled in from the germline J gene. V is TRBV12-3 or TRBV12-4 and J is TRBJ2-5, with 8 bases lining up with TRBD2. V shed 2 bases and J 3 bases; nucleotides not matched to a gene: 8. The CDR3 extends over 16 amino acids. CDR3 in amino acids: CASSLSRSGEEETQYF. The CDR3 DNA, read in part, is TGTGCCAGCAGTTTAAGCCGTAGCGGGGAGGAAGAGACC.

In the case of this clone: With the read ending 3 residues before the CDR3 end, the germline J gene is used to fill in that end. The V gene is TRBV19, the J gene TRBJ1-2; TRBD1 agrees at 7 bases. The CDR3 runs 15 residues. Trimming took 3 bases from V and 0 from J; bases not matched to a gene: 4. Per germline, CDR1 LNHDA and CDR2 SQIVND (reference sequence). The covered CDR3 bases are TGTGCCAGTAGTATCGACAGGGTTCCTAACTATGGC. Protein sequence: CASSIDRVPNYG. The full CDR3 protein is CASSIDRVPNYGYTF.

A remark on this clone: The CDR3 end lies 3 residues beyond the end of the read and is filled in from the germline J gene. This sequence joins TRBV7-2 and TRBJ2-7; perhaps TRBD1 as D (5 bases). CDR1 SGHTA and CDR2 FQGNSA come from the germline V gene. This CDR3 has 15 residues. V was clipped by 0 bases and J by 2 bases, with 11 bases between them. The CDR3 protein is CASSLAPTEAYEQYF. The part of the CDR3 DNA that was read is TGTGCCAGCAGCTTAGCGCCGACAGAGGCCTACGAG.

Comments on this clone: The sequence runs out 3 residues before the end of the CDR3; the remainder is reconstructed from the germline J gene. V gene TRBV5-1 combines with J gene TRBJ1-1; D not certain. Deletions cut 1 base from V and 3 bases from J, with 7 bases between. The germline V gene has CDR1 SGHRS and CDR2 YFSETQ. The CDR3 contains 13 residues. Partial CDR3 DNA: TGCGCCAGCAGCTTGTCCCTTGACACTGAA. Translation gives CASSLSLDTE. In full, the CDR3 is CASSLSLDTEAFF.

As regards this clone: The read terminates 3 residues before the CDR3 end, so the remaining end is supplied by the germline J gene. V usage is TRBV27 and J usage is TRBJ2-5; 10 bases map to TRBD2. Unmatched junction bases numbered 5, after V lost 7 bases and J lost 0 bases. The CDR3 length is 15 residues. The germline CDR1 and CDR2 sequences are MNHEY and SMNVEV (reference sequence). CDR3 loop: CASTAAGGYQETQYF. Partial CDR3 DNA: TGTGCCAGCACAGCAGCGGGGGGGTACCAAGAGACC.

As to this clone: The CDR3 extends 3 residues past the end of the read, so its final part is completed from the germline J gene. The V call is TRBV20-1, the J call TRBJ2-3; 7 bases match TRBD2. The junction had 4 bases not matched to a gene; V was cut back by 5 bases and J by 5 bases. The CDR3 loop spans 12 amino acids. Germline V gene lookup returns CDR1 DFQATT and CDR2 SNEGSKA (reference sequence). The CDR3 loop reads CSAGVAGDTQYF. The covered CDR3 bases are TGCAGTGCTGGCGTAGCGGGAGATACG.

A remark on this clone: The read falls 3 residues short of the CDR3 end, and the missing part is taken from the germline J gene. The genes are TRBV7-2 and TRBJ1-5; D ambiguous. This CDR3 is 15 amino acids long. Germline V lookup: CDR1 SGHTA, CDR2 FQGNSA. The V end lost 1 base, the J end lost 6 bases, and 13 bases lay between the germline ends. CDR3 residues: CASSLGGSLGQPQHF. The sequenced CDR3 bases are TGTGCCAGCAGCTTAGGAGGGTCCCTCGGTCAGCCC. The whole variable domain, remainder taken from reference TRBV7-2 and TRBJ1-5, is GAGVSQSPSNKVTEKGKDVELRCDPISGHTALYWYRQSLGQGLEFLIYFQGNSAPDKSGLPSDRFSAERTGGSVSTLTIQRTQQEDSAVYLCASSLGGSLGQPQHFGDGTRLSIL.

A remark on this clone: The junction differs from germline at one of its ends, possibly a read error. The read ends 3 residues before the CDR3 terminus; that terminus is restored from the germline J gene. This rearrangement joins TRBV4-2 to TRBJ2-7; no clear D gene. Looked up from germline, CDR1 is LGHNA and CDR2 is YNFKEQ. CDR3 length: 14 residues. The CDR3 DNA, read in part, is TGCGCCAGCAGCCAGGCCTTTTCGGGTAGCGAG. Translated, it gives CASSQAFSGSE. The CDR3 in its entirety is CASSQAFSGSEQYF.

The sequenced CDR3 bases are TGTGCCATCGTGTCAGGGGGATCCTACGAG. Amino acid sequence: CAIVSGGSYE. The complete CDR3 protein is CAIVSGGSYEQYF. The chain couples TRBV10-3 to TRBJ2-7; 7 positions agree with TRBD1. The sequenced fragment ends 3 residues before the CDR3 boundary, so the rest is inferred from the germline J gene. V gave up 8 bases and J gave up 1 base; unmatched junction bases: 5. The CDR3 consists of 13 residues. The V gene's germline CDR1 is ENHRY and CDR2 SYGVKD.

On this clone itself: The observed sequence ends 3 residues before the CDR3 terminus, with the missing tail filled in from the germline J gene. The V and J genes are TRBV11-2 and TRBJ1-3; weak D call: TRBD1 (6 bases). This CDR3 has 15 amino acids. V lost 4 bases, J lost 0 bases, and 10 bases lay in between. Germline assignment: CDR1 SGHAT and CDR2 FQNNGV. The CDR3 bases that were read are TGTGCCAGCAGCTCAACAGGGAACTCTGGAAACACC. Translation: CASSSTGNSGNT. The CDR3 reads in full as CASSSTGNSGNTIYF.

Notes on this clone: With the read ending 3 residues before the CDR3 end, the germline J gene is used to fill in that end. This sequence joins TRBV6-1 and TRBJ2-5, with D unresolved. The CDR3 is 15 residues long. Germline CDR1 and CDR2: MNHNS and SASEGT. Trimming left V 1 base short and J 5 bases short, with 14 bases between. CDR3 residues: CASSEGAPGLETQYF. The sequenced CDR3 bases are TGTGCCAGCAGTGAAGGTGCCCCCGGGTTGGAGACC.